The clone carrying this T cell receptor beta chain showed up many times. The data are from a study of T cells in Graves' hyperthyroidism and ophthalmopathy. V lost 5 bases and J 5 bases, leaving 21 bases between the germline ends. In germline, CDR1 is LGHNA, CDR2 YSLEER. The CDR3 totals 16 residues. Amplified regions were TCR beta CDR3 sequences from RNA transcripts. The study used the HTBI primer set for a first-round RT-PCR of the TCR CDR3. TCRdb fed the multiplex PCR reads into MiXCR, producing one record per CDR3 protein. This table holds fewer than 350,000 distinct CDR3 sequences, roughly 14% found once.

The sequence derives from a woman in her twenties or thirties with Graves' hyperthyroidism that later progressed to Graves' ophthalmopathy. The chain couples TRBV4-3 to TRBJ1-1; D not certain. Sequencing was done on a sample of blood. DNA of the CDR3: TGCGCCAGCAGCGACGGTATGGACTCCTTGGGGACTGAAGCTTTCTTT. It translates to CASSDGMDSLGTEAFF.